Presented here are 7 T cell receptor beta chains from one specimen sequenced in a study of cytomegalovirus exposure and HLA in healthy donors. Measured with immunoSEQ multiplex PCR; TCRdb has only the in-frame clones, and not every one. The sample includes approximately 260,000 clones, approximately 83% of them seen just once. The sequencing sample was made of PBMCs. These receptors all come from a woman aged 18-29 years in good health and CMV-seronegative.

This clone was observed a handful of times. The sample has other DNA sequences that encode this CDR3 too. This rearrangement joins TRBV2 to TRBJ1-5, with a possible D match to TRBD1 (6 bases). This CDR3 region has 14 residues. CDR1 and CDR2 from the germline V gene are SNHLY and FYNNEI. Deletions cut 6 bases from V and 1 base from J, with 10 bases between. This CDR3 is CASSGTISNQPQHF. The CDR3 bases are TGTGCCAGCAGCGGGACAATCAGCAATCAGCCCCAGCATTTT.

V gene TRBV5-1 combines with J gene TRBJ2-3; 8 bases are shared with TRBD2. The CDR3 spans 16 residues. Germline values: CDR1 SGHRS, CDR2 YFSETQ. The V gene end was trimmed by 0 bases and the J gene end by 4 bases; junction bases not matched to a gene: 7. The CDR3 bases are TGCGCCAGCAGCTTGGGGGCGGGAGGATCCCCAGATACGCAGTATTTT. It is translated as CASSLGAGGSPDTQYF.

The J gene is TRBJ1-2, the V gene TRBV7-2, with unresolved D. CDR3 size: 15 residues. Trimming left V 1 base short and J 8 bases short, with 17 bases between. Germline assignment: CDR1 SGHTA and CDR2 FQGNSA. The CDR3 region has the DNA TGTGCCAGCAGCTTAGTTCAAGCGAGTTCGCAGGGCTACACCTTC. It translates to CASSLVQASSQGYTF.

V usage is TRBV18 and J usage is TRBJ2-1; D possibly corresponds to TRBD1 (6 bases). CDR1 and CDR2 from the germline V gene are KGHSH and LQKENI. Trimming removed 1 base at V and 6 bases at J, with 13 bases between. This CDR3 is built from 15 residues. The CDR3 is CASSPLEAGANEQFF. The CDR3 DNA reads TGTGCCAGCTCACCACTCGAGGCAGGGGCCAATGAGCAGTTCTTC.

The chain couples TRBV11-2 to TRBJ1-1; D gene ambiguous. Germline CDR1 reads SGHAT; CDR2 reads FQNNGV. The length of the CDR3 is 13 residues. The ends were cut back, 2 bases at V and 1 base at J, with 5 bases in the middle. CDR3 in amino acids: CASSLIRNTEAFF. The DNA for the CDR3 is TGTGCCAGCAGCTTAATCAGGAACACTGAAGCTTTCTTT.

The chain links TRBV5-1 to TRBJ2-3, with D perhaps matching TRBD1 (5 bases). Germline lookup yields CDR1 SGHRS and CDR2 YFSETQ. V dropped 3 bases and J dropped 0 bases, with 17 bases sitting between them. The CDR3 loop spans 17 amino acids. As DNA, the CDR3 is TGCGCCAGCAGCTGGGGCCGGCGGTCCACTAGCACAGATACGCAGTATTTT. Its protein product is CASSWGRRSTSTDTQYF. The variable domain in full, with the rest retrieved from reference TRBV5-1 and TRBJ2-3, is KAGVTQTPRYLIKTRGQQVTLSCSPISGHRSVSWYQQTPGQGLQFLFEYFSETQRNKGNFPGRFSGRQFSNSRSEMNVSTLELGDSALYLCASSWGRRSTSTDTQYFGPGTRLTVL.

V is TRBV2 and J is TRBJ1-1; D is undetermined. The V gene lost 2 bases and the J gene lost 3 bases, with 10 bases spanning the gap. CDR3 size: 14 residues. CDR1 and CDR2 (germline): SNHLY, FYNNEI. CDR3 protein: CASSESPGYTEAFF. The CDR3 bases are TGTGCCAGCAGTGAATCTCCGGGTTACACTGAAGCTTTCTTT.